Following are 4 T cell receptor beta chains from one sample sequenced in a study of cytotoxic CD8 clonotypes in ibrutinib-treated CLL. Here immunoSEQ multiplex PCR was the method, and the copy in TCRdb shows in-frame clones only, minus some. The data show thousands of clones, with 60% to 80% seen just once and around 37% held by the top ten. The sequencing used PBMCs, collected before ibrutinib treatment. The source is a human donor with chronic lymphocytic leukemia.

CDR3 sequence: CASRSLLGSYNSPLHF. Written as DNA, the CDR3 is TGTGCCAGCAGGTCACTCCTAGGCTCCTATAATTCACCCCTCCACTTT. The J gene is TRBJ1-6, the V gene TRBV7-2, with D unresolved. Germline lookup yields CDR1 SGHTA and CDR2 FQGNSA. The CDR3 consists of 16 residues. V lost 6 bases and J lost 0, with 12 bases in between.

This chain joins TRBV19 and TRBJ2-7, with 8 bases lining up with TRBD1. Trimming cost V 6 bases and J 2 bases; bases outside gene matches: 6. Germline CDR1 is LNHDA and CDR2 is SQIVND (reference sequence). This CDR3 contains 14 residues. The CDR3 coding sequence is TGTGCCAGTAGCCGGACAGGGCGGGCCTACGAGCAGTACTTC. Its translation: CASSRTGRAYEQYF.

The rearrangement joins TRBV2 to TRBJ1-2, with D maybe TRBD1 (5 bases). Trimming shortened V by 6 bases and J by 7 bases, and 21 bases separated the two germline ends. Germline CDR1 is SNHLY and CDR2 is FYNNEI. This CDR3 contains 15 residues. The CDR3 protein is CASSSSGLLTIGYTF. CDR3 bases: TGTGCCAGCAGCTCCTCAGGGCTCCTAACTATTGGCTACACCTTC. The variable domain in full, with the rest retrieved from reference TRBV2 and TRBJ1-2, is EPEVTQTPSHQVTQMGQEVILRCVPISNHLYFYWYRQILGQKVEFLVSFYNNEISEKSEIFDDQFSVERPDGSNFTLKIRSTKLEDSAMYFCASSSSGLLTIGYTFGSGTRLTVV.

CDR3 nucleotides: TGTGCCAGCAGCGCGTTTAGCGGGAGGGAGCCCTACGAGCAGTACTTC. Translated, it gives CASSAFSGREPYEQYF. The chain recombines TRBV7-9 with TRBJ2-7; 11 bases align to TRBD2. Germline V gene data show CDR1 as SEHNR and CDR2 as FQNEAQ (reference sequence). V was pared by 5 bases and J by 2 bases, with 8 bases of the junction left unmatched. The CDR3 is 16 residues long.